This is a list of T cell receptor beta chains from one sample in a study of regulatory T cells in long-lasting Graves disease. TCRdb re-called the multiplex PCR reads through MiXCR, storing one row per CDR3 protein. In the table there are around 500,000 distinct CDR3 sequences, more than 10% of which are singletons. The sample also formed part of further work on T cells in Graves' hyperthyroidism and ophthalmopathy.

Sequencing was performed on peripheral blood mononuclear cells (PBMCs), taken at new diagnosis, from a patient treated with antithyroid drugs. The receptors come from a woman aged 25 to 45 with Graves disease. Both conserved end residues are part of each CDR3. Fields, in order: V gene, J gene, D gene, clone size, CDR3 length, CDR3 protein, CDR3 DNA. A D gene is named only where the DNA matches it firmly. Expanded clones are given a class, and other clones once, few, many or no size at all.

TRBV28	TRBJ1-2	.	.	13	CASRPPYGGGYTF	TGTGCCAGCAGACCACCTTACGGGGGCGGCTACACCTTC
TRBV29-1	TRBJ1-1	.	many	13	CSAAPGKNTEAFF	TGCAGCGCCGCCCCGGGGAAGAACACTGAAGCTTTCTTT
TRBV6-5	TRBJ2-1	.	many	11	CASSYSSEQFF	TGTGCCAGCAGTTACTCGAGTGAGCAGTTCTTC
TRBV5-1	TRBJ1-2	.	few	14	CASSLGQVLYGYTF	TGCGCCAGCAGCTTGGGACAGGTCCTCTATGGCTACACCTTC
TRBV2	TRBJ2-3	TRBD2	many	15	CATDLAGAGEDTQYF	TGTGCCACCGATTTAGCGGGAGCGGGGGAAGATACGCAGTATTTT
TRBV19	TRBJ2-1	.	many	15	CASSRRTMSVNEQFF	TGTGCCAGTAGTAGGCGGACTATGTCTGTCAATGAGCAGTTCTTC
TRBV24-1	TRBJ2-6	.	.	16	CATSDAQGAGANVLTF	TGTGCCACCAGTGATGCCCAGGGTGCTGGGGCCAACGTCCTGACTTTC
TRBV9	TRBJ1-3	.	many	18	CASSVGAGGQSPGNTIYF	TGTGCCAGCAGCGTAGGAGCGGGAGGGCAGAGCCCTGGAAACACCATATATTTT
TRBV9	TRBJ2-3	TRBD2	few	15	CASSGSGRRTDTQYF	TGTGCCAGCAGCGGTAGCGGGAGACGGACAGATACGCAGTATTTT
TRBV2	TRBJ2-5	.	many	14	CASRLDQGAETQYF	TGTGCCAGCAGGTTAGACCAGGGAGCGGAGACCCAGTACTTC
TRBV12-3/TRBV12-4	TRBJ1-6	.	many	13	CASSSGRYSPLHF	TGTGCCAGCAGTTCCGGGAGGTATTCACCCCTCCACTTT
TRBV20-1	TRBJ2-3	.	many	14	CSATLGASTDTQYF	TGCAGTGCGACCCTGGGGGCTAGCACAGATACGCAGTATTTT
TRBV2	TRBJ2-5	TRBD1	many	13	CASSGTGRETQYF	TGTGCCAGCAGTGGGACAGGGCGAGAGACCCAGTACTTC
TRBV7-9	TRBJ2-5	.	many	11	CASSNQETQYF	TGTGCCAGCAGTAACCAAGAGACCCAGTACTTC
TRBV27	TRBJ1-4	.	.	14	CASSLDGYNEKLFF	TGTGCCAGCAGTTTAGACGGCTATAATGAAAAACTGTTTTTT
TRBV19	TRBJ2-7	TRBD1	.	14	CARRTRDSSYEQYF	TGTGCCAGGAGAACACGGGACAGCTCCTACGAGCAGTACTTC
TRBV6-1	TRBJ2-7	TRBD1	few	15	CASSEVTGGSYEQYF	TGTGCCAGCAGTGAAGTGACAGGGGGTTCCTACGAGCAGTACTTC
TRBV20-1	TRBJ2-7	.	few	15	CSASLIRAKSYEQYF	TGCAGTGCTAGTCTGATCCGGGCAAAGAGTTACGAGCAGTACTTC
TRBV7-2	TRBJ1-2	.	many	15	CASSLEISSGYGYTF	TGTGCCAGCAGCTTAGAAATCTCTTCTGGCTATGGCTACACCTTC
TRBV19	TRBJ2-7	.	many	14	CASSSMDSYYEQYF	TGTGCCAGTAGTAGCATGGACAGTTACTACGAGCAGTACTTC
TRBV4-3	TRBJ2-1	TRBD2	many	15	CASSQGLAGTNEQFF	TGCGCCAGCAGCCAAGGACTAGCGGGGACGAATGAGCAGTTCTTC
TRBV11-3	TRBJ2-5	TRBD2	.	17	CASSKREAYGGQETQYF	TGTGCCAGCAGCAAGCGGGAGGCGTACGGAGGACAAGAGACCCAGTACTTC
TRBV20-1	TRBJ1-2	TRBD1	few	15	CSALRTGTVWLGYTF	TGCAGTGCTCTAAGAACTGGGACAGTATGGCTTGGCTACACCTTC
TRBV7-9	TRBJ2-2	.	few	11	CASAYSGELFF	TGTGCCAGCGCCTACTCCGGGGAGCTGTTTTTT
TRBV10-3	TRBJ2-1	.	many	12	CAISGITTQQFF	TGTGCCATCAGTGGTATTACAACTCAGCAGTTCTTC
TRBV27	TRBJ2-5	TRBD2	many	14	CASSSSGRGETQYF	TGTGCCAGCAGTAGTAGCGGGAGAGGGGAGACCCAGTACTTC
TRBV20-1	TRBJ2-5	TRBD2	many	16	CSARDPVSGSGETQYF	TGCAGTGCTAGAGATCCAGTTAGCGGGAGTGGGGAGACCCAGTACTTC
TRBV18	TRBJ2-1	TRBD1	.	16	CASSRLYRDRDNEQFF	TGTGCCAGCTCCCGATTGTACCGGGACAGGGACAATGAGCAGTTCTTC
TRBV7-9	TRBJ2-1	.	few	19	CASGSPGSSVVSSYNEQFF	TGTGCCAGCGGCTCACCTGGTAGCTCGGTCGTTAGTTCCTACAATGAGCAGTTCTTC
TRBV18	TRBJ2-7	.	.	14	CASSQPPHSYEQYF	TGTGCCAGCTCACAGCCGCCACACTCCTACGAGCAGTACTTC
TRBV18	TRBJ2-5	.	many	14	CASSPGSTQETQYF	TGTGCCAGCTCACCAGGTAGTACCCAAGAGACCCAGTACTTC
TRBV13	TRBJ2-1	.	.	14	CASSTDRNYNEQFF	TGTGCCAGCAGTACCGACAGAAATTACAATGAGCAGTTCTTC
TRBV7-8	TRBJ2-7	.	many	16	CASSLGLATGSYEQYF	TGTGCCAGCAGCTTAGGTCTGGCGACAGGATCCTACGAGCAGTACTTC
TRBV2	TRBJ2-1	TRBD2	.	16	CASRTWRDYRYNEQFF	TGTGCCAGCAGGACGTGGAGGGACTATCGGTACAATGAGCAGTTCTTC
TRBV20-1	TRBJ1-1	.	many	14	CSATRGSADTEAFF	TGCAGTGCTACCAGGGGAAGCGCGGACACTGAAGCTTTCTTT
TRBV7-6	TRBJ2-5	.	many	15	CASSLAYRGNETQYF	TGTGCCAGCAGCTTAGCGTATAGAGGGAATGAGACCCAGTACTTC
TRBV5-6	TRBJ1-6	TRBD1	many	17	CASSSLRQGPYNSPLHF	TGTGCCAGCAGCTCCCTTCGACAGGGACCCTATAATTCACCCCTCCACTTT
TRBV6-2/TRBV6-3	TRBJ1-6	TRBD1	.	19	CASYGTGDAPGSYNSPLHF	TGTGCCAGCTACGGGACAGGGGACGCTCCCGGCTCCTATAATTCACCCCTCCACTTT
TRBV4-3	TRBJ2-2	TRBD1	few	16	CASSQDPGQGAGELFF	TGCGCCAGCAGCCAGGACCCGGGACAGGGGGCCGGGGAGCTGTTTTTT
TRBV15	TRBJ1-1	.	many	15	CATSARHGKNTEAFF	TGTGCCACCAGCGCTAGGCACGGTAAGAACACTGAAGCTTTCTTT